The present T cell receptor (beta chain) was sequenced within a study of blood T cell repertoires in COVID-19. In the source study's methods: Reference gene primer amplification gave nucleated cell count estimates. Here immunoSEQ multiplex PCR was the method, and the copy in TCRdb shows in-frame clones only, minus some. For V, J and clone size, that table is used; D and trimming come from the DNA. The sample lists tens of thousands of clones, roughly 78% occurring once. Germline CDR1 and CDR2: LGHDT and YNNKEL (reference sequence). After removal of 4 bases from V and 3 bases from J, the junction contained 2 bases not matched to a gene. This CDR3 is built from 13 residues. The sample holds a few counts of this clone.

The clonotype was recovered from a woman of 80 years or more with acute or convalescent COVID-19. V gene TRBV3-1 (or the pseudogene TRBV3-2) combines with J gene TRBJ2-7; TRBD1 matches at 8 bases. Sequenced sample: peripheral blood. The CDR3 region has the DNA TGTGCCAGCAGCCTAACAGGGGGCTACGAGCAGTACTTC. Its protein is CASSLTGGYEQYF.